These 16 T cell receptor beta chains originate from one sample sequenced in a study of identical twins. TCRdb fed the 5' RACE reads into MiXCR, producing one record per CDR3 protein. This sample carries 1,800,000 or so distinct CDR3 sequences, around 29% of them seen once, and the ten largest clones take under 0.35%. The sequencing input was cord blood. The receptors were gathered from a newborn girl in good health.

This clonotype was observed a few times. The CDR3: CSASGTTEAFF. The DNA for the CDR3 is TGCAGTGCCTCGGGGACCACTGAAGCTTTCTTT. This chain joins TRBV20-1 and TRBJ1-1, with D possibly matching TRBD1 (5 bases). The CDR3 length is 11 residues. Trimming shortened V by 6 bases and J by 4 bases, and 9 bases separated the two germline ends. Germline CDR1 and CDR2: DFQATT and SNEGSKA (reference sequence).

This sequence joins TRBV7-9 and TRBJ2-7; 8 positions match TRBD2. The CDR3 extends over 16 amino acids. J gave up 3 bases and V 1 base, and 8 bases lay outside the gene matches. Germline lookup yields CDR1 SEHNR and CDR2 FQNEAQ (reference sequence). CDR3 loop: CASSLDSSGAGYEQYF. In DNA form, the CDR3 reads TGTGCCAGCAGCTTAGATAGTAGCGGGGCCGGCTACGAGCAGTACTTC.

This clonotype appeared a few times. V usage is TRBV7-2 and J usage is TRBJ2-1, with D hard to call. The CDR3 has 14 residues. Trimming removed 1 base at V and 3 bases at J, with 7 bases between. Germline CDR1 reads SGHTA; CDR2 reads FQGNSA. The CDR3 bases are TGTGCCAGCAGCTTAGAGTACAACTACAATGAGCAGTTCTTC. Translating it yields CASSLEYNYNEQFF.

V is TRBV20-1 and J is TRBJ2-1; D is possibly TRBD1 or TRBD2 (6 bases each). CDR3 length: 14 amino acids. Trimming cost V 3 bases and J 4 bases, with 13 bases left between them. Germline CDR1 is DFQATT and CDR2 is SNEGSKA (reference sequence). CDR3 sequence: CSASPRGRYNEQFF. The CDR3 DNA sequence: TGCAGTGCTAGCCCTAGGGGGAGGTACAATGAGCAGTTCTTC.

This clonotype was seen repeatedly, ten times or more. The V and J genes are TRBV29-1 and TRBJ2-7; 8 nucleotides line up with TRBD1. V trimming: 6 bases; J trimming: 4 bases; junction bases outside the gene matches: 8. CDR1 and CDR2 from the germline V gene are SQVTM and ANQGSEA. The CDR3 is 13 amino acids. The CDR3 nucleotides read TGCAGCGTAACCGACAGGGGCGATTACGAGCAGTACTTC. Translation gives CSVTDRGDYEQYF.

This sequence joins TRBV5-1 and TRBJ2-7, with 8 bases identical to TRBD2. The J segment lost 4 bases and the V segment lost 1 base, leaving 7 bases of the junction unmatched. Germline CDR1 reads SGHRS; CDR2 reads YFSETQ. The CDR3 extends over 15 amino acids. The CDR3 DNA reads as TGCGCCAGCAGCTTGCCAGCGGGAGTTCGGTACGAGCAGTACTTC. Translating it yields CASSLPAGVRYEQYF.

This clonotype was counted between two and nine times. The genes are TRBV2 and TRBJ2-7, with TRBD1 as a possible D gene (6 bases). Per the germline V gene, CDR1 is SNHLY and CDR2 is FYNNEI. V lost 7 bases, J lost 2 bases, and 15 bases lay in between. CDR3 length: 14 amino acids. In DNA form, the CDR3 reads TGTGCCAGCATGCTACAGGGTGCCCCCTACGAGCAGTACTTC. This encodes CASMLQGAPYEQYF.

This chain uses TRBV11-2 with TRBJ2-1, with TRBD2 as a possible D gene (6 bases). The V end was cut by 1 base, the J end by 5 bases, with 12 bases between. This CDR3 spans 15 amino acids. Germline V lookup: CDR1 SGHAT, CDR2 FQNNGV. CDR3 nucleotides: TGTGCCAGCAGCTTAGTCCTAGCGCAGAACAATGAGCAGTTCTTC. Protein sequence: CASSLVLAQNNEQFF.

This clonotype was found once. The chain couples TRBV7-2 to TRBJ1-1; no firm D call. Trimming pared 1 base from V and 5 bases from J, leaving 14 bases between. The CDR3 is 15 amino acids. The germline CDR1 and CDR2 sequences are SGHTA and FQGNSA. The CDR3 nucleotides are TGTGCCAGCAGCTTAGTGTCCGGGTTTAGGACTGAAGCTTTCTTT. This encodes CASSLVSGFRTEAFF.

This clonotype has a single count. A read error may produce the germline difference seen at one junction end. This rearrangement joins TRBV24-1 to TRBJ1-5; unclear D gene. Germline CDR1 is KGHDR and CDR2 is SFDVKD. This CDR3 comprises 14 residues. CDR3: CATSDGNSNQPRHF. The CDR3 bases are TGTGCCACCAGTGATGGGAACAGCAATCAGCCCCGGCATTTT.

This clonotype was seen only a few times. V gene TRBV20-1 combines with J gene TRBJ2-7; 7 nucleotides align to TRBD2. This CDR3 is 15 amino acids long. Per germline, CDR1 DFQATT and CDR2 SNEGSKA (reference sequence). The ends lost 0 bases at V and 6 bases at J; junction bases unmatched: 11. The CDR3 sequence: CSARDPEGLNREQYF. CDR3 bases: TGCAGTGCTAGAGATCCGGAGGGACTAAATCGCGAGCAGTACTTC.

This clonotype showed up many times. The J gene is TRBJ1-2, the V gene TRBV5-1; 9 nucleotides agree with TRBD1. Per the germline V gene, CDR1 is SGHRS and CDR2 is YFSETQ. The V and J ends lost 4 bases and 6 bases, in that order; junction bases with no gene match: 4. There are 13 residues in the CDR3. CDR3 loop: CASSPGQGHGYTF. For the CDR3, the DNA is TGCGCCAGCAGCCCGGGACAGGGTCATGGCTACACCTTC. The variable domain in full, with the rest retrieved from reference TRBV5-1 and TRBJ1-2, is KAGVTQTPRYLIKTRGQQVTLSCSPISGHRSVSWYQQTPGQGLQFLFEYFSETQRNKGNFPGRFSGRQFSNSRSEMNVSTLELGDSALYLCASSPGQGHGYTFGSGTRLTVV.

This clonotype came up a few times. The V call is TRBV12-3 or TRBV12-4, the J call TRBJ2-1, with 13 bases identical to TRBD2. The CDR3 covers 16 residues. The ends lost 4 bases at V and 9 bases at J; junction bases unmatched: 9. The CDR3 protein is CASSYRTSGSGREQFF. DNA of the CDR3: TGTGCCAGCAGTTACCGGACTAGCGGGAGTGGGCGTGAGCAGTTCTTC.

This clonotype was counted only a few times. This chain connects TRBV4-1 to TRBJ1-4; D possibly corresponds to TRBD1 (5 bases). Germline values: CDR1 MGHRA, CDR2 YSYEKL. This CDR3 contains 17 residues. V lost 0 bases, J lost 8 bases, and 19 bases lay in between. The CDR3 nucleotides are TGCGCCAGCAGCCAAGATCTGGGTAGGGGCCTGGGGGAAAAACTGTTTTTT. It translates to CASSQDLGRGLGEKLFF.

V is TRBV28 and J is TRBJ2-3; D possibly corresponds to TRBD2 (6 bases). Germline values: CDR1 MDHEN, CDR2 SYDVKM. Trimming shortened V by 5 bases and J by 2 bases, and 14 bases separated the two germline ends. This CDR3 has 15 amino acids. The CDR3 DNA reads as TGTGCCAGCAGTGATCCGGGACTCCTCACAGATACGCAGTATTTT. Residues: CASSDPGLLTDTQYF.

The chain recombines TRBV3-1 with TRBJ2-7; possibly TRBD2 for D (5 bases). The CDR3 length is 13 residues. Germline V gene data show CDR1 as LGHDT and CDR2 as YNNKEL (reference sequence). V gave up 3 bases and J gave up 3 bases, with 9 bases separating them. CDR3 in DNA: TGTGCCAGCAGCCACCGGGGTCTCTACGAGCAGTACTTC. As protein: CASSHRGLYEQYF.